The sequence of this TCR beta chain was determined in a study of blood T cell repertoires in COVID-19. At the level of the study: Collection of acute and convalescent COVID-19 samples took place in the United States, Italy and Spain. PBMCs, B-cell-depleted T cells, or T cells provided the cDNA or gDNA that made up the material.

Using immunoSEQ multiplex PCR, the repertoire was profiled, and TCRdb retains in-frame clones only, with some absent. This table has roughly 180,000 clones, 80% to 90% appearing once. Germline CDR1 SGHNT, CDR2 YENEEA. The germline V and J ends were trimmed by 0 bases and 1 base, with 21 bases remaining between them. The CDR3 length is 19 residues. The genes are TRBV11-3 and TRBJ1-2; D is perhaps TRBD1 (6 bases). The sequence was collected from a woman aged 50 to 65 with COVID-19, enrolled during active disease. Source material: peripheral blood. The CDR3 sequence: CASSLDICRGVPFNYGYTF. CDR3 nucleotide sequence: TGTGCCAGCAGCTTAGATATCTGCAGGGGTGTTCCCTTTAACTATGGCTACACCTTC. Together with reference TRBV11-3 and TRBJ1-2, the CDR3 gives the full variable domain: EAGVVQSPRYKIIEKKQPVAFWCNPISGHNTLYWYLQNLGQGPELLIRYENEEAVDDSQLPKDRFSAERLKGVDSTLKIQPAELGDSAVYLCASSLDICRGVPFNYGYTFGSGTRLTVV.